This T cell receptor beta chain appears in the sequencing data of a study of blood T cell repertoires in COVID-19. Produced via immunoSEQ multiplex PCR; TCRdb's table is partial and in-frame only. This sample has some 200,000 clones, with 89% found just once. The CDR3 sequence is 15 residues long. The V and J ends lost 8 bases and 3 bases, in that order; junction bases with no gene match: 8. Germline V gene data show CDR1 as MNHEY and CDR2 as SMNVEV (reference sequence). Sequencing input: PBMCs or T cells enriched from blood (not recorded which). The clonotype was recovered from a woman younger than 30 who had recovered from COVID-19. The chain carries TRBV27 and TRBJ2-3; TRBD2 aligns across 10 bases. The CDR3 here is CASRLLSGGTDTQYF. The CDR3 bases are TGTGCCAGCCGCCTCCTTAGCGGGGGGACAGATACGCAGTATTTT.